These 10 T cell receptor beta chains share one sample of origin, sequenced in a study of T-cell reconstitution after alpha-beta-depleted transplantation in children. Unique molecular identifiers tagged the TCRbeta library. Each CDR3 protein is one row after TCRdb ran MiXCR on the PCR reads. The table records roughly 240,000 distinct CDR3 sequences, around 7.5% of them present only once. Sequenced here: PBMCs, mostly from graft donor cells, sampled 180 days after TCRalphabeta/CD19-depleted stem cell transplant. Every receptor here comes from a male patient aged 10-17 years who had a stem cell transplant for acute lymphoblastic leukemia, so the T cells may come from the graft donor.

This clonotype came up many times. The CDR3 reads CASSLGGAGNNQPQHF. The CDR3 DNA follows: TGTGCCAGCAGCTTAGGGGGGGCAGGGAACAATCAGCCCCAGCATTTT. V gene TRBV7-6 combines with J gene TRBJ1-5; perhaps TRBD1 as D (6 bases). The CDR3 sequence is 16 residues long. Germline loops: CDR1 SGHVS, CDR2 FNYEAQ. Trimming took off 1 base at V and 3 bases at J, with 13 bases between the two ends.

This clonotype has at least ten counts. The rearrangement links TRBV7-3 to TRBJ2-2; 10 bases align to TRBD1. From germline, CDR1 is SGHTA and CDR2 FQGTGA. V lost 5 bases to trimming and J lost 7 bases; unmatched junction nucleotides: 7. The CDR3 has 15 residues. The CDR3 region has the DNA TGTGCCAGCAGCCCCGGGACAGGGGCCGTCGGGGAGCTGTTTTTT. Its protein product is CASSPGTGAVGELFF.

This clonotype came up many times. CDR3 sequence reads: CSARASDSNQPQHF. The CDR3 bases are TGCAGTGCTAGGGCGTCAGATAGCAATCAGCCCCAGCATTTT. The chain carries TRBV20-1 and TRBJ1-5; the D is unclear. The germline CDR1 and CDR2 sequences are DFQATT and SNEGSKA (reference sequence). This CDR3 is 14 amino acids long. Deletions cut 3 bases from V and 0 bases from J, with 9 bases between.

This clonotype was picked up many times. V and J are TRBV6-6 and TRBJ2-7, with 8 bases fitting TRBD1. The CDR3 loop spans 12 amino acids. The germline V gene encodes CDR1 MNHNY and CDR2 SVGAGI (reference sequence). Germline trimming cut 4 bases from V and 6 bases from J; bases unmatched to any gene: 2. CDR3 nucleotide sequence: TGTGCCAGCAGTTGGACAGGGCGCGAGCAGTACTTC. Its protein product is CASSWTGREQYF.

This clonotype was observed many times. The chain has TRBV5-1 and TRBJ2-3; D is perhaps TRBD2 (6 bases). There are 13 residues in the CDR3. Deletions cut 4 bases from V and 4 bases from J, with 10 bases between. Germline values: CDR1 SGHRS, CDR2 YFSETQ. This CDR3 is CASSTGLSDTQYF. In nucleotides, the CDR3 is TGCGCCAGCAGCACGGGACTTTCAGATACGCAGTATTTT. The whole variable domain, remainder taken from reference TRBV5-1 and TRBJ2-3, is KAGVTQTPRYLIKTRGQQVTLSCSPISGHRSVSWYQQTPGQGLQFLFEYFSETQRNKGNFPGRFSGRQFSNSRSEMNVSTLELGDSALYLCASSTGLSDTQYFGPGTRLTVL.

This clonotype was seen many times. This chain connects TRBV29-1 to TRBJ2-4, with TRBD2 matching 11 bases. The trim removed 7 bases at V and 7 bases at J, leaving 6 bases unmatched. Germline CDR1 SQVTM, CDR2 ANQGSEA. The CDR3 sequence is 13 residues long. DNA of the CDR3: TGCAGCGCCAAAAGGACTAGCGGGAACATTCAGTACTTC. This gives the protein CSAKRTSGNIQYF.

The sample holds many counts of this clonotype. The rearrangement uses TRBV11-2 and TRBJ1-1; TRBD1 agrees at 7 bases. This CDR3 is built from 16 residues. Trimming cost V 1 base and J 0 bases; bases outside gene matches: 5. Germline lookup yields CDR1 SGHAT and CDR2 FQNNGV. The CDR3 region is CASSLVWGQLNTEAFF. Here the CDR3 DNA reads TGTGCCAGCAGCTTAGTATGGGGACAGCTGAACACTGAAGCTTTCTTT.

This clonotype has a count of ten or more. The chain combines TRBV21-1 with TRBJ2-7; TRBD2, the table's D call, was not compared with the DNA. TRBV21-1 is a documented pseudogene. This CDR3 is built from 14 residues. The CDR3 nucleotides read TGTGCCAGCAGCAAACTAGCGGGAAACTACGAGCAGTACTTC. Its protein is CASSKLAGNYEQYF.

This clonotype was recorded at least ten times. J is TRBJ1-5 and V is TRBV27; tentative D call: TRBD1 (6 bases). Per the germline V gene, CDR1 is MNHEY and CDR2 is SMNVEV (reference sequence). The CDR3 runs to 12 residues. Trimming pared 8 bases from V and 7 bases from J, leaving 12 bases between. The CDR3 loop reads CASGSQGQPQHF. Written as DNA, the CDR3 is TGTGCCAGCGGGAGTCAGGGGCAGCCCCAGCATTTT.

This clonotype was found many times. This chain uses TRBV5-1 with TRBJ1-4; a possible D gene is TRBD1 (5 bases). CDR1 and CDR2 (germline): SGHRS, YFSETQ. This CDR3 region has 16 residues. V was cut by 1 base and J by 0 bases, with 10 bases left in between. CDR3 region: CASSLRGEATNEKLFF. The CDR3 nucleotides are TGCGCCAGCAGCTTGAGGGGAGAAGCAACTAATGAAAAACTGTTTTTT.